Shown below are 27 T cell receptor beta chains from a single sample sequenced in a study of blood T cell repertoires in COVID-19. Measured with immunoSEQ multiplex PCR; TCRdb has only the in-frame clones, and not every one. Of tens of thousands of clones listed, 81% were seen once; the top ten hold roughly two fifths. Sequenced input: peripheral blood. Receptor source: a man older than 75 with acute or convalescent COVID-19.

The chain couples TRBV15 to TRBJ2-1, with D possibly being TRBD1 (6 bases). Trimming took off 4 bases at V and 7 bases at J, with 20 bases between the two ends. There are 16 residues in the CDR3. Germline loops: CDR1 LNHNV, CDR2 YYDKDF (reference sequence). The CDR3 is CATSIKRAGAGNEQFF. The DNA for the CDR3 is TGTGCCACCAGCATTAAACGGGCAGGGGCGGGTAATGAGCAGTTCTTC.

This clone appeared once. The chain has TRBV6-5 and TRBJ2-1; D is uncertain. The CDR3 sequence is 12 residues long. Germline-derived CDR1 and CDR2 are MNHEY and SVGAGI. V was pared by 4 bases and J by 5 bases, with 6 bases between. The CDR3 region is CASSSLNNEQFF. CDR3 in DNA: TGTGCCAGCAGTTCGCTAAACAATGAGCAGTTCTTC.

This clone showed up just a few times. The chain has TRBV2 and TRBJ1-5; possibly TRBD1 for D (5 bases). The germline gives CDR1 SNHLY, CDR2 FYNNEI. There are 15 residues in the CDR3. V lost 2 bases and J 7 bases, leaving 15 bases between the germline ends. CDR3 coding DNA: TGTGCCAGCAGTGAACTTGTGCGGGGCGGGCAGCCCCAGCATTTT. Amino acids: CASSELVRGGQPQHF. Full variable domain (remainder filled in from reference TRBV2 and TRBJ1-5): EPEVTQTPSHQVTQMGQEVILRCVPISNHLYFYWYRQILGQKVEFLVSFYNNEISEKSEIFDDQFSVERPDGSNFTLKIRSTKLEDSAMYFCASSELVRGGQPQHFGDGTRLSIL.

CDR3 residues: CASSRQGYDTEAFF. The DNA for the CDR3 is TGTGCCAGCAGCCGTCAGGGATATGACACTGAAGCTTTCTTT. The chain is built from TRBV7-9 and TRBJ1-1; D may be TRBD1 (5 bases). The ends were cut back, 5 bases at V and 3 bases at J, with 13 bases in the middle. This CDR3 region has 14 residues. Germline assignment: CDR1 SEHNR and CDR2 FQNEAQ (reference sequence).

The CDR3 is CASSPWGGDTQYF. The CDR3 bases are TGTGCCAGCAGCCCCTGGGGGGGAGATACGCAGTATTTT. V usage is TRBV11-1 and J usage is TRBJ2-3, with TRBD2 identical over 7 bases. The CDR3 is made up of 13 amino acids. The germline V gene encodes CDR1 SGHAT and CDR2 FQDESV (reference sequence). Trimming cost V 5 bases and J 5 bases; bases outside gene matches: 4.

This rearrangement joins TRBV25-1 to TRBJ1-2; the D is unclear. V dropped 4 bases and J dropped 3 bases, with 6 bases sitting between them. This CDR3 has 12 amino acids. CDR1 is MGHDK, CDR2 SYGVNS, per germline. CDR3 sequence: CASSAGYYGYTF. Here the CDR3 DNA reads TGTGCCAGCAGTGCTGGCTACTATGGCTACACCTTC.

Concerning this clone: An end of the junction does not agree with germline; a read error may underlie this. The chain couples TRBV20-1 to TRBJ1-1; D not resolved. Germline V gives CDR1 DFQATT, CDR2 SNEGSKA (reference sequence). This CDR3 has 8 amino acids. CDR3 residues: CSTEPTLF. The CDR3 coding sequence is TGCAGCACCGAGCCGACTCTTTTT.

V and J are TRBV9 and TRBJ1-2; 9 bases are a match to TRBD1. Germline CDR1 reads SGDLS; CDR2 reads YYNGEE. Germline trimming cut 4 bases from V and 4 bases from J; bases unmatched to any gene: 5. The CDR3 runs to 14 residues. The CDR3 loop is CASSSPGQGYGYTF. The CDR3 DNA is TGTGCCAGCAGCTCCCCGGGACAGGGCTATGGCTACACCTTC. Full variable domain (remainder filled in from reference TRBV9 and TRBJ1-2): DSGVTQTPKHLITATGQRVTLRCSPRSGDLSVYWYQQSLDQGLQFLIQYYNGEERAKGNILERFSAQQFPDLHSELNLSSLELGDSALYFCASSSPGQGYGYTFGSGTRLTVV.

The chain has TRBV5-6 and TRBJ2-1, with D tentatively TRBD2 (5 bases). From germline, CDR1 is SGHDT and CDR2 YYEEEE. The CDR3 sequence is 16 residues long. V lost 5 bases and J lost 0, with 15 bases in between. CDR3 sequence: CASSPKLGSSYNEQFF. The CDR3 DNA reads TGTGCCAGCAGTCCCAAGTTGGGGAGCTCCTACAATGAGCAGTTCTTC.

Only one count was recorded for this clone. CDR3 bases: TGCGCCAGCAGCCCGCAGACAGCGAACACTGAAGCTTTCTTT. Amino acid sequence: CASSPQTANTEAFF. The chain is built from TRBV5-1 and TRBJ1-1; TRBD1 is a possible D gene (5 bases). V dropped 4 bases and J dropped 1 base, with 11 bases sitting between them. Germline loops: CDR1 SGHRS, CDR2 YFSETQ. The CDR3 covers 14 residues.

The chain is built from TRBV2 and TRBJ1-2; D not resolved. This CDR3 contains 14 residues. Germline-derived CDR1 and CDR2 are SNHLY and FYNNEI. The V end lost 2 bases, the J end lost 2 bases, and 9 bases lay between the germline ends. The chain's CDR3 is CASSEIGGNYGYTF. CDR3 bases: TGTGCCAGCAGTGAAATCGGAGGGAACTATGGCTACACCTTC.

A few counts support this clone. The J gene is TRBJ2-7, the V gene TRBV19; 7 nucleotides align to TRBD1. Per germline, CDR1 LNHDA and CDR2 SQIVND (reference sequence). V was clipped by 6 bases and J by 6 bases; unmatched bases: 8. This CDR3 contains 13 residues. CDR3 bases: TGTGCCAGTAGCCCGAACAGGGACAGCGAGCAGTACTTC. Protein product: CASSPNRDSEQYF.

J is TRBJ2-3 and V is TRBV6-5, with 8 bases identical to TRBD1. CDR3 length equals 14 residues. CDR1 and CDR2 (germline): MNHEY, SVGAGI. V trimming: 7 bases; J trimming: 1 base; junction bases outside the gene matches: 4. The CDR3 nucleotides read TGTGCCAGCAACGGGACAGGACGCACAGATACGCAGTATTTT. The encoded protein is CASNGTGRTDTQYF.

The chain is built from TRBV6-1 and TRBJ1-6; TRBD1 might be the D (5 bases). Germline CDR1 MNHNS, CDR2 SASEGT. This CDR3 has 14 amino acids. Trimming took off 3 bases at V and 4 bases at J, with 7 bases between the two ends. In DNA form, the CDR3 reads TGTGCCAGCAGTGAGACAGTTTATAATTCACCCCTCCACTTT. The encoded protein is CASSETVYNSPLHF.

The chain joins TRBV6-2 or TRBV6-3 to TRBJ1-1, with D perhaps TRBD1 (5 bases). V was clipped by 4 bases and J by 4 bases, with 13 bases between them. The CDR3 has 14 amino acids. Germline V lookup: CDR1 MNHEY, CDR2 SVGEGT. The CDR3 is CASSSQWGLTEAFF. The CDR3 DNA reads TGTGCCAGCAGTTCGCAATGGGGACTCACTGAAGCTTTCTTT.

The CDR3 is CASSQTTGLDGYTF. In DNA, the CDR3 is TGTGCCAGCAGCCAGACGACAGGGTTGGATGGCTACACCTTC. The V call is TRBV14, the J call TRBJ1-2; 7 nucleotides align to TRBD1. Germline CDR1 is SGHDN and CDR2 is FVKESK. Trimming cost V 3 bases and J 6 bases; bases outside gene matches: 7. This CDR3 spans 14 amino acids. Complete variable domain (other parts from reference TRBV14 and TRBJ1-2): EAGVTQFPSHSVIEKGQTVTLRCDPISGHDNLYWYRRVMGKEIKFLLHFVKESKQDESGMPNNRFLAERTGGTYSTLKVQPAELEDSGVYFCASSQTTGLDGYTFGSGTRLTVV.

The chain uses TRBV3-1 (or the pseudogene TRBV3-2) and TRBJ1-4, with 8 bases identical to TRBD1. The length of the CDR3 is 14 residues. Germline CDR1 and CDR2: LGHDT and YNNKEL (reference sequence). V gave up 6 bases and J gave up 8 bases; unmatched junction bases: 8. CDR3 sequence (DNA): TGTGCCAGCAGTCCGACAGGGGTAACAGAAAAACTGTTTTTT. It codes for CASSPTGVTEKLFF.

The chain joins TRBV5-1 to TRBJ2-7; 10 nucleotides match TRBD2. The J segment lost 4 bases and the V segment lost 2 bases, leaving 12 bases of the junction unmatched. This CDR3 is 17 amino acids long. CDR1 is SGHRS, CDR2 YFSETQ, per germline. The CDR3 DNA follows: TGCGCCAGCAGCTTTATAGCGGGAGGCAGTAGGGTATACGAGCAGTACTTC. It yields the protein CASSFIAGGSRVYEQYF.

This rearrangement joins TRBV19 to TRBJ1-1, with TRBD1 matching over 9 bases. The germline V gene encodes CDR1 LNHDA and CDR2 SQIVND (reference sequence). CDR3 length equals 15 residues. The V and J ends lost 5 bases and 1 base, in that order; junction bases with no gene match: 5. The CDR3 sequence is CASSVGQGKNTEAFF. In DNA form, the CDR3 reads TGTGCCAGTAGTGTGGGACAGGGTAAGAACACTGAAGCTTTCTTT.

The chain combines TRBV15 with TRBJ2-3; perhaps TRBD2 as D (5 bases). In germline, CDR1 is LNHNV, CDR2 YYDKDF (reference sequence). Between the trimmed V and J ends, which lost 1 base and 2 bases, there was a span of 7 bases. CDR3 length: 14 residues. The CDR3 loop is CATSRGGNTDTQYF. The DNA of the CDR3 is TGTGCCACCAGCAGAGGAGGGAACACAGATACGCAGTATTTT.

This rearrangement joins TRBV6-5 to TRBJ2-3; unclear D gene. The germline V and J ends were trimmed by 4 bases and 0 bases, with 8 bases remaining between them. Germline V lookup: CDR1 MNHEY, CDR2 SVGAGI. CDR3 size: 14 residues. CDR3 sequence: CASSSLLSTDTQYF. CDR3 DNA sequence: TGTGCCAGCAGTTCCCTCCTCAGCACAGATACGCAGTATTTT.

This chain joins TRBV6-1 and TRBJ1-1; D is undetermined. The germline V and J ends were trimmed by 3 bases and 0 bases, with 8 bases remaining between them. The CDR3 has 14 amino acids. From germline, CDR1 is MNHNS and CDR2 SASEGT. The CDR3 nucleotides are TGTGCCAGCAGTGACCTGGGCCTGAACACTGAAGCTTTCTTT. This sequence encodes CASSDLGLNTEAFF.

The chain links TRBV10-1 to TRBJ2-5, with 9 bases aligning to TRBD1. Germline values: CDR1 WNHNN, CDR2 SYGVQD (reference sequence). The V segment lost 5 bases and the J segment 5 bases; nucleotides outside the gene matches: 15. The CDR3 runs to 17 residues. In DNA form, the CDR3 reads TGCGCCAGCAGTCCTCAAATACACGGGACAGGGACGGAGACCCAGTACTTC. Translating it yields CASSPQIHGTGTETQYF.

This clone occurred a few times. The chain is built from TRBV4-2 and TRBJ1-5; D perhaps matches TRBD1 (5 bases). Germline V CDR1 and CDR2: LGHNA, YNFKEQ. The CDR3 runs to 14 residues. V gave up 0 bases and J gave up 5 bases, with 8 bases separating them. Here the CDR3 reads CASSQDGGYQPQHF. The CDR3 region has the DNA TGTGCCAGCAGCCAAGACGGGGGTTATCAGCCCCAGCATTTT.

The J gene is TRBJ1-5, the V gene TRBV6-5, with D possibly being TRBD1 (5 bases). V was pared by 4 bases and J by 2 bases, with 12 bases between. Germline loops: CDR1 MNHEY, CDR2 SVGAGI. The CDR3 sequence is 15 residues long. CDR3 in amino acids: CASSSQGLGNQPQHF. CDR3 DNA: TGTGCCAGCAGTTCTCAGGGTTTAGGCAATCAGCCCCAGCATTTT.

The chain links TRBV18 to TRBJ1-1; 7 nucleotides align to TRBD1. There are 14 residues in the CDR3. V lost 4 bases and J lost 3; bases outside the gene matches: 5. Germline CDR1 and CDR2: KGHSH and LQKENI. The CDR3 here is CASSLGQPYTEAFF. In nucleotides, the CDR3 is TGTGCCAGCTCACTGGGACAGCCCTACACTGAAGCTTTCTTT.

Only one count was recorded for this clone. J is TRBJ1-3 and V is TRBV6-5, with 8 bases aligning to TRBD1. After removal of 6 bases from V and 4 bases from J, the junction contained 5 bases not matched to a gene. CDR1 MNHEY and CDR2 SVGAGI come from the germline V gene. There are 14 residues in the CDR3. CDR3 sequence reads: CASSDRDRGNTIYF. The CDR3 bases are TGTGCCAGCAGCGACAGGGACAGGGGAAACACCATATATTTT.